Listed below are T cell receptor beta chains from one sample, sequenced in a study of T cell changes during pregnancy in multiple sclerosis. Some clones are missing from TCRdb's copy, which holds only in-frame ones; the method was immunoSEQ multiplex PCR. The sample carries about 38,000 clones, around 90% recorded once. Here the sequenced sample was CD4+ T cells from peripheral blood mononuclear cells, taken after pregnancy. The receptors were sampled from a female donor in good health, enrolled as a control in a pregnancy study. Both conserved end residues are part of each CDR3. Each record gives: CDR3 protein, D gene, J gene, V gene. The D gene is left open where the match is weak.

CDR3: CSVDPTSGNTEAFF
D: -
J: TRBJ1-1
V: TRBV29-1

CDR3: CASRNNIYGYTF
D: -
J: TRBJ1-2
V: TRBV27

CDR3: CASSHREGNSPLHF
D: -
J: TRBJ1-6
V: TRBV6-5

CDR3: CATSGRDRGLNYGYTF
D: TRBD1
J: TRBJ1-2
V: TRBV15

CDR3: CASREAGTAIEAFF
D: TRBD1
J: TRBJ1-1
V: TRBV5-1

CDR3: CASYYSRGEQYF
D: -
J: TRBJ2-7
V: TRBV5-1

CDR3: CASEADRGPSNQPQHF
D: TRBD1
J: TRBJ1-5
V: TRBV6-4

CDR3: CASQQRGGGRDEQFF
D: -
J: TRBJ2-1
V: TRBV9

CDR3: CASSTRTSGSYEQYF
D: TRBD2
J: TRBJ2-7
V: TRBV6-6

CDR3: CASSFRGRGNEKLFF
D: -
J: TRBJ1-4
V: TRBV19

CDR3: CASSPSVSAEAFF
D: -
J: TRBJ1-1
V: TRBV5-1

CDR3: CASSPRLAGNTDTQYF
D: TRBD2
J: TRBJ2-3
V: TRBV18

CDR3: CASSLGWAGPNTGELFF
D: -
J: TRBJ2-2
V: TRBV7-9

CDR3: CASSLSPSGSSYEQYF
D: TRBD2
J: TRBJ2-7
V: TRBV5-1

CDR3: CASSFGGVGTDTQYF
D: -
J: TRBJ2-3
V: TRBV7-6

CDR3: CASSAPQGADYGYTF
D: TRBD1
J: TRBJ1-2
V: TRBV5-4

CDR3: CASSLVPGQNQETQYF
D: TRBD1
J: TRBJ2-5
V: TRBV5-4

CDR3: CAIELGVQETQYF
D: -
J: TRBJ2-5
V: TRBV7-2

CDR3: CASSSDRENTIYF
D: TRBD1
J: TRBJ1-3
V: TRBV7-2

CDR3: CAWSVASSIQGAPLGGYGYTF
D: TRBD1
J: TRBJ1-2
V: TRBV30